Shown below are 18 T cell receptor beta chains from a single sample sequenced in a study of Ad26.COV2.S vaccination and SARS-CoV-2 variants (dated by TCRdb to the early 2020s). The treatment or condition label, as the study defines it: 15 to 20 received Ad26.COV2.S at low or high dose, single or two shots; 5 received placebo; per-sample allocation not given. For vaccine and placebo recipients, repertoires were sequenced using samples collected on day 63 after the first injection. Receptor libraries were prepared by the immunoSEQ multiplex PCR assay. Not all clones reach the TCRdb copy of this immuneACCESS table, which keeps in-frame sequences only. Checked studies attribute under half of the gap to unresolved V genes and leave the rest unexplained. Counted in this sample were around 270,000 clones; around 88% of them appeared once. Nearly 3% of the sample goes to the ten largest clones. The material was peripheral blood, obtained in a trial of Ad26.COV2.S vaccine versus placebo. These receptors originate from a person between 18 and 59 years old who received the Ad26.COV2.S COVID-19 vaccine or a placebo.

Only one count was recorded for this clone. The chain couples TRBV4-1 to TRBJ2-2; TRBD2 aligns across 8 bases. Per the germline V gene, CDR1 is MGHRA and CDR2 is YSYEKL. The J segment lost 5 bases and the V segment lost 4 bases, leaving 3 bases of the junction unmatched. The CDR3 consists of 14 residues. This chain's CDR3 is CASSPPSGTGELFF. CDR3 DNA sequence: TGCGCCAGCAGCCCCCCTAGCGGGACCGGGGAGCTGTTTTTT.

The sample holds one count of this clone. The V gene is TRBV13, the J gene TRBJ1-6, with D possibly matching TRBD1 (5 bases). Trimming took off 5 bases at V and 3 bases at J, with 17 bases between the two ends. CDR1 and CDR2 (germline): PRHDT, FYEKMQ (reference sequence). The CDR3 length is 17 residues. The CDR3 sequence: CASSGPRGIFYNSPLHF. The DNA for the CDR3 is TGTGCCAGCAGCGGCCCGCGGGGGATCTTCTATAATTCACCCCTCCACTTT.

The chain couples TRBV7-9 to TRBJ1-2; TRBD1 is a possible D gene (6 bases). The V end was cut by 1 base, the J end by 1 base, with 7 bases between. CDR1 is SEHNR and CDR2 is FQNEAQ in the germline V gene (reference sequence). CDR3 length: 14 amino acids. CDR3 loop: CASSLEDSNYGYTF. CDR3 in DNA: TGTGCCAGCAGCTTAGAGGACAGTAACTATGGCTACACCTTC.

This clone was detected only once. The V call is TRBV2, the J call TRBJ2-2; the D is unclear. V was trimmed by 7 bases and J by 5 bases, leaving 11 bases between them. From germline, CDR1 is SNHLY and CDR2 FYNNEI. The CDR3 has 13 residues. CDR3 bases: TGTGCCAGCAAGATACGGAGTACCGGGGAGCTGTTTTTT. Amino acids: CASKIRSTGELFF. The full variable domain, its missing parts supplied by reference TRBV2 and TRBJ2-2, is EPEVTQTPSHQVTQMGQEVILRCVPISNHLYFYWYRQILGQKVEFLVSFYNNEISEKSEIFDDQFSVERPDGSNFTLKIRSTKLEDSAMYFCASKIRSTGELFFGEGSRLTVL.

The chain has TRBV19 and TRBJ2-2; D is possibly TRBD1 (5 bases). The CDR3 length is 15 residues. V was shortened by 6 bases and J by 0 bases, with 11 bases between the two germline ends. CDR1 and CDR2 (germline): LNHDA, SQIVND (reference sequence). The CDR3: CASRWTPANTGELFF. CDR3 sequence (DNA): TGTGCCAGTAGGTGGACACCCGCGAACACCGGGGAGCTGTTTTTT.

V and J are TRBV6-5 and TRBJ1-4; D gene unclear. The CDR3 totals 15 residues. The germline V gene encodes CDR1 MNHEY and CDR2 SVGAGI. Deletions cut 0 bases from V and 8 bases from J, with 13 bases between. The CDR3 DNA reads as TGTGCCAGCAGTTACTCTGGGGTGTCCGGGGAAAAACTGTTTTTT. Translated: CASSYSGVSGEKLFF.

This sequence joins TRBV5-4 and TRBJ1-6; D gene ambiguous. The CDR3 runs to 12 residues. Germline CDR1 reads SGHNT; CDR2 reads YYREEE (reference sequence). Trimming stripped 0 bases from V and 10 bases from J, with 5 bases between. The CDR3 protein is CASSLVGSPLHF. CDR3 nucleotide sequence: TGTGCCAGCAGCTTGGTGGGATCACCCCTCCACTTT. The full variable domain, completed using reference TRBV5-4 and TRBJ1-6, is ETGVTQSPTHLIKTRGQQVTLRCSSQSGHNTVSWYQQALGQGPQFIFQYYREEENGRGNFPPRFSGLQFPNYSSELNVNALELDDSALYLCASSLVGSPLHFGNGTRLTVT.

The CDR3 region is CASSYERVGRYNEQFF. In DNA form, the CDR3 reads TGTGCCAGCAGTTACGAACGAGTCGGCAGATACAATGAGCAGTTCTTC. The chain couples TRBV6-2 or TRBV6-3 to TRBJ2-1; D remains ambiguous. The length of the CDR3 is 16 residues. The germline CDR1 and CDR2 sequences are MNHEY and SVGEGT. Trimming took off 2 bases at V and 4 bases at J, with 15 bases between the two ends.

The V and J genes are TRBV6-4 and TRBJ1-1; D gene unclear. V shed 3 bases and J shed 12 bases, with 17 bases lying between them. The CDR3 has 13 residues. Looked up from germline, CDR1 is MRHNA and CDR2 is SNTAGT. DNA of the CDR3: TGTGCCAGCAGTGAGTCCAGACACGGAGGGACTTTCTTT. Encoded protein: CASSESRHGGTFF.

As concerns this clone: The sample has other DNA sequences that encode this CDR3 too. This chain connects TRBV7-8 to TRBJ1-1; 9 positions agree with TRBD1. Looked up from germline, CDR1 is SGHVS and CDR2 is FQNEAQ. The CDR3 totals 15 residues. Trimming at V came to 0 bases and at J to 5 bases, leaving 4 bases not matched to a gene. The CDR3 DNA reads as TGTGCCAGCAGCTTAGCAGACAGGGGGAGTACTGAAGCTTTCTTT. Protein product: CASSLADRGSTEAFF. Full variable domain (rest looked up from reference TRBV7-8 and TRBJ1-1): GAGVSQSPRYKVAKRGQDVALRCDPISGHVSLFWYQQALGQGPEFLTYFQNEAQLDKSGLPSDRFFAERPEGSVSTLKIQRTQQEDSAVYLCASSLADRGSTEAFFGQGTRLTVV.

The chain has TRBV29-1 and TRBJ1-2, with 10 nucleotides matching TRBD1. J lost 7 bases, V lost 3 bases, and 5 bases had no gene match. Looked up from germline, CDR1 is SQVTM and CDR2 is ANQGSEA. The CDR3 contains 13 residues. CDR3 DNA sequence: TGCAGCGTTGAGAAGACAGGGGGCCTTGGCTACACCTTC. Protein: CSVEKTGGLGYTF.

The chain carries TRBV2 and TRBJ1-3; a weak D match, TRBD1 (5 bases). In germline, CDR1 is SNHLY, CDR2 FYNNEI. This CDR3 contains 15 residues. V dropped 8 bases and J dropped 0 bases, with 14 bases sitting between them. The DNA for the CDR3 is TGTGCCAGCGTCAGGGACTTCGCCTCTGGAAACACCATATATTTT. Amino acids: CASVRDFASGNTIYF.

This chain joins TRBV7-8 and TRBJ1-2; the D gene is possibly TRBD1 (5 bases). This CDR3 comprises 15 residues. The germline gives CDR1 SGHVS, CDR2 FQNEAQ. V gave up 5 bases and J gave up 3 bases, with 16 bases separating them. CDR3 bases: TGTGCCAGCAGCCCTCGCCAGGGCATCTACTATGGCTACACCTTC. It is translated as CASSPRQGIYYGYTF.

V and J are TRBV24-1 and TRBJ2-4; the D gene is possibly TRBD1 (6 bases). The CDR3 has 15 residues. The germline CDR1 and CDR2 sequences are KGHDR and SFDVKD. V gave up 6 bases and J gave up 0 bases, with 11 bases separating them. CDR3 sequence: CATSQGPLAKNIQYF. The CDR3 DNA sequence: TGTGCCACCAGTCAGGGGCCGTTAGCCAAAAACATTCAGTACTTC.

The CDR3 loop reads CATSRVTGEETQYF. CDR3 bases: TGTGCCACCAGCAGAGTTACAGGGGAGGAGACCCAGTACTTC. This chain joins TRBV15 and TRBJ2-5, with 7 bases fitting TRBD1. The germline V gene encodes CDR1 LNHNV and CDR2 YYDKDF (reference sequence). Losses at the gene ends were 1 base for V and 5 bases for J; bases not matched to a gene: 4. This CDR3 has 14 residues.

In DNA form, the CDR3 reads TGTGCCTGGAGTGTTGGGACGGGTACCTACGAGCAGTACTTC. Translated, it gives CAWSVGTGTYEQYF. The chain is built from TRBV30 and TRBJ2-7; tentatively, D is TRBD1 or TRBD2 (5 bases each). Looked up from germline, CDR1 is GTSNPN and CDR2 is SVGIG (reference sequence). Trimming took off 0 bases at V and 2 bases at J, with 11 bases between the two ends. This CDR3 region has 14 residues.

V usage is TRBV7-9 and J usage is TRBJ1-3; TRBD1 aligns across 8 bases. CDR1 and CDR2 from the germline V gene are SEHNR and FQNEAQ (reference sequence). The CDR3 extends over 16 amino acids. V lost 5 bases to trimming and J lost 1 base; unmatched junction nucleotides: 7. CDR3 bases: TGTGCCAGCAGCCGAACAGGGGGTCCTTCTGGAAACACCATATATTTT. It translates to CASSRTGGPSGNTIYF.

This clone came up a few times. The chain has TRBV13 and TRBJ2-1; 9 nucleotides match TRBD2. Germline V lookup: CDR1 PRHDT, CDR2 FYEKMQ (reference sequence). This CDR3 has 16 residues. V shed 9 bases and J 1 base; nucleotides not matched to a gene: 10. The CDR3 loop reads CASGRREGRSYNEQFF. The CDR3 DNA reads TGTGCCAGTGGGCGGCGGGAGGGCCGGTCCTACAATGAGCAGTTCTTC.